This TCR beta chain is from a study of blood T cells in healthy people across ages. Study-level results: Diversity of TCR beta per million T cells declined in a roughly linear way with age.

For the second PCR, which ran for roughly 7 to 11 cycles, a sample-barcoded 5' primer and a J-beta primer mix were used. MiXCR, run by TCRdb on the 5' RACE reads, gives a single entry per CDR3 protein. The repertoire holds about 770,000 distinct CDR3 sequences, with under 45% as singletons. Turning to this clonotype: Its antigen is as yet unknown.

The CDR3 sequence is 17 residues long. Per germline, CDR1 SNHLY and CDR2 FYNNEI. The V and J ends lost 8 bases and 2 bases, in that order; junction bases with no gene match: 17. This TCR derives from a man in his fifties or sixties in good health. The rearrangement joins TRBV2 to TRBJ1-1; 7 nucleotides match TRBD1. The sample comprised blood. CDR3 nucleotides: TGTGCCAGCTTGAGAGGGGGTGAGGGGGCCGGCAACACTGAAGCTTTCTTT. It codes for CASLRGGEGAGNTEAFF.